Below, 10 T cell receptor beta chains from the same sample are listed, as sequenced in a study of T cell changes during pregnancy in multiple sclerosis. The method was immunoSEQ multiplex PCR; TCRdb's version includes in-frame clones alone and lacks a portion of them. This table has fewer than 45,000 clones, 88% appearing once. This material consisted of CD8+ T cells from peripheral blood mononuclear cells, taken in the third trimester of pregnancy. All receptors derive from a female donor with multiple sclerosis, enrolled in a pregnancy study.

V gene TRBV27 combines with J gene TRBJ1-2, with D possibly TRBD1 on 5 matching bases. Germline lookup yields CDR1 MNHEY and CDR2 SMNVEV (reference sequence). Trimming removed 6 bases at V and 5 bases at J, with 19 bases between. The CDR3 runs to 15 residues. The CDR3 region is CASRVGAGSPYGYTF. DNA for the CDR3: TGTGCCAGCAGGGTAGGGGCAGGCTCCCCATATGGCTACACCTTC.

This clone was counted a single time. The chain has TRBV2 and TRBJ1-2, with 11 bases that match TRBD1. This CDR3 comprises 17 residues. The germline CDR1 and CDR2 sequences are SNHLY and FYNNEI. Trimming removed 8 bases from V and 5 bases from J; junction bases left unmatched: 16. CDR3 residues: CASSGQGAARRFYGYTF. The CDR3 region has the DNA TGTGCCAGCTCTGGACAGGGGGCTGCGCGCCGCTTTTATGGCTACACCTTC. The full variable domain, completed using reference TRBV2 and TRBJ1-2, is EPEVTQTPSHQVTQMGQEVILRCVPISNHLYFYWYRQILGQKVEFLVSFYNNEISEKSEIFDDQFSVERPDGSNFTLKIRSTKLEDSAMYFCASSGQGAARRFYGYTFGSGTRLTVV.

This clone was seen ten or more times. CDR3 in amino acids: CASSDGLASGELFF. CDR3 bases: TGTGCCAGCAGTGACGGACTAGCGTCCGGGGAGCTGTTTTTT. V is TRBV6-4 and J is TRBJ2-2; TRBD2 agrees at 9 bases. V shed 2 bases, J shed 6 bases, and the junction held 1 base outside the gene matches. Per the germline V gene, CDR1 is MRHNA and CDR2 is SNTAGT. The CDR3 covers 14 residues.

The genes are TRBV10-1 and TRBJ2-2; possible D gene TRBD1, 7 bases. The germline CDR1 and CDR2 sequences are WNHNN and SYGVQD (reference sequence). The CDR3 runs 18 residues. Trimming removed 6 bases from V and 6 bases from J, with 26 bases in between. The CDR3 region is CASSGDRVAGRGPGELFF. Written as DNA, the CDR3 is TGCGCCAGCAGCGGCGACAGGGTGGCGGGACGGGGCCCCGGGGAGCTGTTTTTT.

Points on this clone: The junction departs from germline at one end; a sequencing error may be responsible. The genes are TRBV11-1 and TRBJ2-3; TRBD2 matches 7 bases. The CDR3 spans 12 residues. Germline V gene data show CDR1 as SGHAT and CDR2 as FQDESV (reference sequence). The CDR3 DNA sequence: TGTGCCAGCAGCCTAGCGGAGGATACGCAGTATTTT. Its translation: CASSLAEDTQYF.

This clone was found a few times. This chain links TRBV10-2 with TRBJ2-2, with a tentative D call TRBD1 (5 bases). In germline, CDR1 is WSHSY, CDR2 SAAADI. The CDR3 is 13 amino acids. The V end was cut by 3 bases, the J end by 3 bases, with 5 bases between. The CDR3 spells CASSDRDTGELFF. The CDR3, as DNA: TGCGCCAGCAGTGACAGGGACACCGGGGAGCTGTTTTTT.

The chain combines TRBV7-3 with TRBJ2-2; a weak D match, TRBD1 (6 bases). In germline, CDR1 is SGHTA, CDR2 FQGTGA. This CDR3 has 16 amino acids. V lost 2 bases and J 6 bases, leaving 16 bases between the germline ends. The CDR3 loop reads CASSLLGAGSPGELFF. CDR3 nucleotides: TGTGCCAGCAGCTTATTGGGGGCTGGGTCCCCCGGGGAGCTGTTTTTT. Drawing the rest from reference TRBV7-3 and TRBJ2-2, the complete variable domain is GAGVSQTPSNKVTEKGKYVELRCDPISGHTALYWYRQSLGQGPEFLIYFQGTGAADDSGLPNDRFFAVRPEGSVSTLKIQRTERGDSAVYLCASSLLGAGSPGELFFGEGSRLTVL.

The chain joins TRBV7-9 to TRBJ1-1; D gene ambiguous. This CDR3 has 12 residues. The germline CDR1 and CDR2 sequences are SEHNR and FQNEAQ (reference sequence). V lost 4 bases and J 0 bases, leaving 3 bases between the germline ends. CDR3 loop: CASSSMNTEAFF. In DNA, the CDR3 is TGTGCCAGCAGCTCCATGAACACTGAAGCTTTCTTT.

The genes are TRBV4-3 and TRBJ2-7; D is perhaps TRBD2 (7 bases). Trimming took 3 bases from V and 2 from J, leaving 17 bases between them. The CDR3 sequence is 16 residues long. Germline CDR1 LGHNA, CDR2 YSLEER. The CDR3 nucleotides are TGCGCCAGCAGCCAGACGACTGGGGGGGCAACCTACGAGCAGTACTTC. Translated: CASSQTTGGATYEQYF.

With respect to this clone: It may be a read error: a sequence one base away is much more abundant. The gene calls are TRBV2 and TRBJ2-7; TRBD1 agrees at 12 bases. Germline V gene sequence: CDR1 SNHLY, CDR2 FYNNEI. The CDR3 extends over 14 amino acids. Trimming took 3 bases from V and 4 from J; bases not matched to a gene: 1. CDR3 sequence (DNA): TGTGCCAGCAGTGAGGGACAGGGGGCGTACGAGCAGTACTTC. It specifies CASSEGQGAYEQYF.